The source of this T cell receptor beta chain is a study of quantifying T cell responses using KT2 cells. Whole-study context: TCR alpha and beta constant-region primers primed reverse transcription of RNA. A predetermined fluorescence threshold ended the second PCR, run as a qPCR. General study findings and limits: KT2 sequences were detected down to about one KT2 cell per 100,000 PBMC. Counts of KT2 alpha and beta sequences rose linearly with the number of KT2 cells added.

Each cDNA got a UMI-containing oligo ligated at its 3' end. The first PCR ran 4 to 5 cycles with an equimolar RC1.1 and RC1.2 beta primer mix. One entry per CDR3 protein results from TCRdb running MiXCR on the UMI-ligation and nested PCR reads. The sample has approximately 57,000 distinct CDR3 sequences; around 12% are singletons. This clonotype turned up a few times. The antigen remains undetermined. Known numbers of the T cell clone KT2 were added to PBMC. This sequence originates from a human donor. Specimen: PBMCs spiked with cells of the T cell clone KT2.

The CDR3 spells CASSLAGLAGEEEQFF. CDR3 sequence (DNA): TGCGCCAGCAGCTTGGCGGGACTAGCGGGAGAAGAAGAGCAGTTCTTC. The chain recombines TRBV5-1 with TRBJ2-1, with TRBD2 identical over 14 bases. Trimming took 0 bases from V and 10 from J; bases not matched to a gene: 6. The CDR3 is made up of 16 amino acids. The germline V gene encodes CDR1 SGHRS and CDR2 YFSETQ.